The sequence of this T cell receptor (beta chain) was determined in a study of regulatory T cells in long-lasting Graves disease. This clonotype showed up many times. Germline V gene lookup returns CDR1 GTSNPN and CDR2 SVGIG (reference sequence). Trimming removed 1 base at V and 4 bases at J, with 7 bases between. The CDR3 runs 12 residues. Regarding time point: newly diagnosed GD, antithyroid drugs for less than 3 months. From RNA extracted from PBMCs, the TCR library was made. American Thyroid Association guidelines served as the basis for diagnosing Graves' disease. Arm-PCR of CDR3 regions and iRepertoire HTBI primers were the basis on which TCR beta libraries were built. Via MiXCR, TCRdb re-called the multiplex PCR reads, giving one row per CDR3 protein. Among approximately 460,000 distinct CDR3 sequences, roughly 15% were seen once, and the ten largest hold around 10%. The sample also formed part of further work on T cells in Graves' hyperthyroidism and ophthalmopathy. That paper states: Exclusion followed for patients with uncontrolled infection, other autoimmune disease, pregnancy or lactation. The majority of expanded thyroid clonotypes above 0.001 also appeared in blood.

The sequence derives from a young woman with Graves disease. The sequenced sample was peripheral blood mononuclear cells (PBMCs), obtained at new diagnosis, from a patient treated with antithyroid drugs. This rearrangement joins TRBV30 to TRBJ1-2; no reliable D call. The CDR3 loop is CAWSAAIYGYTF. Written as DNA, the CDR3 is TGTGCCTGGAGTGCGGCAATCTATGGCTACACCTTC.